The sequence of this T cell receptor (beta chain) was determined in a study of Graves' ophthalmopathy and Graves' hyperthyroidism. Notes on the study in general: Among thyroid clonotypes expanded above 0.001 frequency, most also appeared in blood.

CDR3 length: 16 amino acids. The germline V gene encodes CDR1 MDHEN and CDR2 SYDVKM. Unmatched junction bases numbered 13, after V lost 6 bases and J lost 2 bases. Amplification of TCR beta CDR3 regions used RNA transcripts. HTBI primers served in a first-round RT-PCR, which a second-round multiplex PCR followed. TCRdb recomputed calls from the multiplex PCR reads with MiXCR, one row per CDR3 protein. The sample lists fewer than 350,000 distinct CDR3 sequences, about 17% occurring once. The study enrolled ophthalmopathy donors with moderate-to-severe activity, CAS ≥3, NOSPECS ≥4 and duration under 3 months. Regarding this clonotype: Its cognate antigen is unknown.

This clonotype was sampled from an adult man with Graves' ophthalmopathy. The specimen sequenced was peripheral blood. This chain links TRBV28 with TRBJ2-7; TRBD1 agrees at 7 bases. The CDR3 bases are TGTGCCAGCAGCCGAAATCGAGGGGGCCTCACCTACGAGCAGTACTTC. It codes for CASSRNRGGLTYEQYF.